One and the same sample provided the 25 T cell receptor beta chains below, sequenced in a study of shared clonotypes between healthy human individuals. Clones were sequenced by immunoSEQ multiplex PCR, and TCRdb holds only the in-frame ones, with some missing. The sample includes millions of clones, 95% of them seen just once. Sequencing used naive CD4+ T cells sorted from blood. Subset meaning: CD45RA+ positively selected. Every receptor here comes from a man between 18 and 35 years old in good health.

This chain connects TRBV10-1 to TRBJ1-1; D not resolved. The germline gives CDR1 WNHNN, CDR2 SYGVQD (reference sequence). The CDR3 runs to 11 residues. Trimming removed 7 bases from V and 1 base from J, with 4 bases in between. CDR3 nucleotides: TGCGCCAGCAAGGGGAACACTGAAGCTTTCTTT. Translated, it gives CASKGNTEAFF.

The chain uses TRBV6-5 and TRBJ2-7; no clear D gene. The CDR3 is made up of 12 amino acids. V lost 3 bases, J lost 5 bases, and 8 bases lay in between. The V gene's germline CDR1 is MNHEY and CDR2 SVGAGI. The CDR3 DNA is TGTGCCAGCAGTTATACGGGTCACGAGCAGTACTTC. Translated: CASSYTGHEQYF.

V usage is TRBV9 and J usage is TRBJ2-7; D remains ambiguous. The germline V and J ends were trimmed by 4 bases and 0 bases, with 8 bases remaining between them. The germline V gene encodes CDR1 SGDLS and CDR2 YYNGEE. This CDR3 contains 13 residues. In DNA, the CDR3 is TGTGCCAGCAGCTTGGCTAACTCCTACGAGCAGTACTTC. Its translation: CASSLANSYEQYF.

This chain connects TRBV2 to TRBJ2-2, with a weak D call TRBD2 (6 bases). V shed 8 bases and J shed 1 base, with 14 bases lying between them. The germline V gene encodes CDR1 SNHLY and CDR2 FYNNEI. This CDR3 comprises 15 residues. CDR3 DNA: TGTGCCAGCGGAGGGGACGGGAAGAACACCGGGGAGCTGTTTTTT. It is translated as CASGGDGKNTGELFF.

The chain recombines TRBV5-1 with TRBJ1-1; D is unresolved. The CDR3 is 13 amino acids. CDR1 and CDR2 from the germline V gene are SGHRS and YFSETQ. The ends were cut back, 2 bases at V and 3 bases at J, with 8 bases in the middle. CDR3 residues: CASSFNTDTEAFF. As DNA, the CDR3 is TGCGCCAGCAGCTTTAACACGGACACTGAAGCTTTCTTT.

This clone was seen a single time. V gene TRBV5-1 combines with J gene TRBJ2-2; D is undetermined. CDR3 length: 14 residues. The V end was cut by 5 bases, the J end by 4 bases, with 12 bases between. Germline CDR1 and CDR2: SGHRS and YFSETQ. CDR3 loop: CASRRDTSTGELFF. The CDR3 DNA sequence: TGCGCCAGCAGACGCGACACTTCCACCGGGGAGCTGTTTTTT.

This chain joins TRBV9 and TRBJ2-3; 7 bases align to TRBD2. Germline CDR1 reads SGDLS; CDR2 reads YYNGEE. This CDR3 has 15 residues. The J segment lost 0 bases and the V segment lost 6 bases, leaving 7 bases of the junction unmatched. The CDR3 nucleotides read TGTGCCAGCACCACGACTAGCCGAAGCACAGATACGCAGTATTTT. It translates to CASTTTSRSTDTQYF. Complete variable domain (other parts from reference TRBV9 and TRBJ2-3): DSGVTQTPKHLITATGQRVTLRCSPRSGDLSVYWYQQSLDQGLQFLIQYYNGEERAKGNILERFSAQQFPDLHSELNLSSLELGDSALYFCASTTTSRSTDTQYFGPGTRLTVL.

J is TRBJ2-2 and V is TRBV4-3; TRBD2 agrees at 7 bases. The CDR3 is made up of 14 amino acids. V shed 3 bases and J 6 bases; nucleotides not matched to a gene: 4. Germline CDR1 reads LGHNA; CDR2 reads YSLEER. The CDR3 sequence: CASSQGGPSGELFF. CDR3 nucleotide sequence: TGCGCCAGCAGCCAGGGAGGGCCGTCCGGGGAGCTGTTTTTT.

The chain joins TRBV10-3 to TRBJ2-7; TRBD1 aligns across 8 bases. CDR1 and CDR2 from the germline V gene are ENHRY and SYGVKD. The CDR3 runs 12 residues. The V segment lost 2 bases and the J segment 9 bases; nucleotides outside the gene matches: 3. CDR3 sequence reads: CAISEAGGGQYF. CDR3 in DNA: TGTGCCATCAGTGAGGCAGGGGGCGGGCAGTACTTC.

The CDR3 DNA sequence: TGTGCCAGCAGTGAAGCACAGGGATGGGGCACTGAAGCTTTCTTT. Translating gives CASSEAQGWGTEAFF. The chain has TRBV6-1 and TRBJ1-1; TRBD1 might be the D (6 bases). CDR3 length: 15 amino acids. V was cut by 0 bases and J by 4 bases, with 12 bases left in between. The germline V gene encodes CDR1 MNHNS and CDR2 SASEGT.

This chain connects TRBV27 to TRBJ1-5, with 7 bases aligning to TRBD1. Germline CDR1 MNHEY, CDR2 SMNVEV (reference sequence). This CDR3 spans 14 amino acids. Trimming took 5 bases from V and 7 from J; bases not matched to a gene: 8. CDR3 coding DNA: TGTGCCAGCAGTCTCGCGACAGGGAAGCAGCCCCAGCATTTT. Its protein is CASSLATGKQPQHF.

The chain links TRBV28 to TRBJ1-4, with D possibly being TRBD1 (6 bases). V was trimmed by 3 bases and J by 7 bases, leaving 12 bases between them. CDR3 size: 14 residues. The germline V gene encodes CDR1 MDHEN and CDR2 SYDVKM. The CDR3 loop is CASSFRAGVEKLFF. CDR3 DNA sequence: TGTGCCAGCAGTTTCCGGGCAGGGGTTGAAAAACTGTTTTTT.

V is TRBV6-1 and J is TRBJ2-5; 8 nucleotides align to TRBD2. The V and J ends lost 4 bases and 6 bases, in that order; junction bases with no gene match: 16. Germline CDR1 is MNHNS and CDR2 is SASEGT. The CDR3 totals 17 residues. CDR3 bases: TGTGCCAGCAGTGCCAGGGGAATGACTAGCGCCGTAAAGACCCAGTACTTC. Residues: CASSARGMTSAVKTQYF.

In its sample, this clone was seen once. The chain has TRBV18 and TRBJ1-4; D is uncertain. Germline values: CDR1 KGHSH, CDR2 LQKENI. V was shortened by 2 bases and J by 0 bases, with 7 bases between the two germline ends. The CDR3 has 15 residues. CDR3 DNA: TGTGCCAGCTCACCAGGGGAAGCAACTAATGAAAAACTGTTTTTT. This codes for CASSPGEATNEKLFF. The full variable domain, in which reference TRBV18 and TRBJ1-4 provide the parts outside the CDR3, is NAGVMQNPRHLVRRRGQEARLRCSPMKGHSHVYWYRQLPEEGLKFMVYLQKENIIDESGMPKERFSAEFPKEGPSILRIQQVVRGDSAAYFCASSPGEATNEKLFFGSGTQLSVL.

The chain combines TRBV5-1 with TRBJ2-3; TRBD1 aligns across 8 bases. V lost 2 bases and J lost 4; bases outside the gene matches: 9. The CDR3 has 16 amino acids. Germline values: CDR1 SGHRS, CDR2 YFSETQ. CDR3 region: CASSFVQGARPDTQYF. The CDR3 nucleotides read TGCGCCAGCAGCTTCGTTCAGGGGGCTCGTCCAGATACGCAGTATTTT.

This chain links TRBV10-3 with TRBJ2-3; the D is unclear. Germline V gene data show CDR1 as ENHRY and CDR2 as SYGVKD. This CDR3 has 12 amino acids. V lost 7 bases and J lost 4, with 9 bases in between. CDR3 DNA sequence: TGTGCCATCACTGGTGGCGCAGATACGCAGTATTTT. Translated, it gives CAITGGADTQYF.

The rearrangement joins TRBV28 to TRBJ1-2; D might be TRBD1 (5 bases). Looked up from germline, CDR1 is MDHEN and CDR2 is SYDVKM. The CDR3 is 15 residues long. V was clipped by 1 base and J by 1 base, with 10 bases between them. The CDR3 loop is CASSLSGTLNYGYTF. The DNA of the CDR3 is TGTGCCAGCAGTTTATCTGGGACCCTTAACTATGGCTACACCTTC.

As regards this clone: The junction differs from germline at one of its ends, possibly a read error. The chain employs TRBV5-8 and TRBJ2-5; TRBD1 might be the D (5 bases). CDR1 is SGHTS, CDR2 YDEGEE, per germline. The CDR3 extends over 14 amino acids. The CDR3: CASTLGPLQETQYF. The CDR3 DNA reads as TGTGCCAGCACCTTGGGGCCTCTTCAAGAGACCCAGTACTTC.

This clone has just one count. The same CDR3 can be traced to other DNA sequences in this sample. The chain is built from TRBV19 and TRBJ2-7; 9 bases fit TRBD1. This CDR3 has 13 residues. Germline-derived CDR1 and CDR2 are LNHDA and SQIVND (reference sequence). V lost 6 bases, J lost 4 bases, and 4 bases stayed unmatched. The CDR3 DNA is TGTGCCAGTAGCCCACAGGGGGCGTACGAGCAGTACTTC. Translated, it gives CASSPQGAYEQYF.

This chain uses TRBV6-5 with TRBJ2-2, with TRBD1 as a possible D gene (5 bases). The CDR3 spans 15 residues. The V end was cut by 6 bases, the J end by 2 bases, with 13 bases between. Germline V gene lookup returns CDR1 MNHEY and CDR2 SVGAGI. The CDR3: CASRRTDKNTGELFF. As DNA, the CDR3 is TGTGCCAGCAGGCGCACGGACAAAAACACCGGGGAGCTGTTTTTT.

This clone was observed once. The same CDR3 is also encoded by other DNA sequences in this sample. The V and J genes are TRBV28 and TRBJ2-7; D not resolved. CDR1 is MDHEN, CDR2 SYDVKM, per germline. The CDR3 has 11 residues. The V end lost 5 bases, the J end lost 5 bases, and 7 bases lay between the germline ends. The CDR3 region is CASSRFNEQYF. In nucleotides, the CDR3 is TGTGCCAGCAGTCGATTCAACGAGCAGTACTTC. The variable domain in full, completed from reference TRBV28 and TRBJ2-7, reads DVKVTQSSRYLVKRTGEKVFLECVQDMDHENMFWYRQDPGLGLRLIYFSYDVKMKEKGDIPEGYSVSREKKERFSLILESASTNQTSMYLCASSRFNEQYFGPGTRLTVT.

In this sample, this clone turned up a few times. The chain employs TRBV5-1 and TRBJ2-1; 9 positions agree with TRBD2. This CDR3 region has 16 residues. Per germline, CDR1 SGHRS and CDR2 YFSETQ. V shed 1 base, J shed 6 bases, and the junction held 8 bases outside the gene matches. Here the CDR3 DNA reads TGCGCCAGCAGCTTGAGCGGGGGGCTCTCGTCCAATGAGCAGTTCTTC. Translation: CASSLSGGLSSNEQFF.

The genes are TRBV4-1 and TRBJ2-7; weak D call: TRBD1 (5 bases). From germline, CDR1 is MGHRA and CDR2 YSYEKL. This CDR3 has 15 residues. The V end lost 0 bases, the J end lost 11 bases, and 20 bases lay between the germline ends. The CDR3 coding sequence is TGCGCCAGCAGCCAAGAAACCCTGCAGGGCCTAAGGGAGTACTTC. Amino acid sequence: CASSQETLQGLREYF.

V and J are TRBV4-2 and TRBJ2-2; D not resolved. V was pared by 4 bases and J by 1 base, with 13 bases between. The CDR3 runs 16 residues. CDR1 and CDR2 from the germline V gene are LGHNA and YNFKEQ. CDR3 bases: TGTGCCAGCAGCCCCTGGGGAACACTGAACACCGGGGAGCTGTTTTTT. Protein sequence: CASSPWGTLNTGELFF.

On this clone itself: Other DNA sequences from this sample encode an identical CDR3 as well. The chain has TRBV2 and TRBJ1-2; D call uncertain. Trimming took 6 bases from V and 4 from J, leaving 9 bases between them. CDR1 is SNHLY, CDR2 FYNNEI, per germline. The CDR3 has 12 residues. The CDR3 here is CASRGGLYGYTF. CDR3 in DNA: TGTGCCAGCAGAGGCGGACTCTATGGCTACACCTTC.